The 13 T cell receptor beta chains below were found in one sample sequenced in a study of T cells in Graves' hyperthyroidism and ophthalmopathy. It was RNA transcripts that yielded the amplified TCR beta CDR3 regions. A first-round RT-PCR of the TCR CDR3 used the HTBI primer set. TCRdb analysed the multiplex PCR reads with MiXCR anew, one entry per CDR3 protein. Here the sample spans over 250,000 distinct CDR3 sequences, 25% to 30% being singletons. Material: blood. These receptors came from a man in his forties or fifties with Graves' hyperthyroidism that later progressed to Graves' ophthalmopathy.

This clonotype was counted ten times or more. The genes are TRBV6-4 and TRBJ2-2; possibly TRBD2 for D (5 bases). In germline, CDR1 is MRHNA, CDR2 SNTAGT. Trimming shortened V by 3 bases and J by 3 bases, and 8 bases separated the two germline ends. The CDR3 spans 14 residues. The CDR3 spells CASSEDGDTGELFF. The CDR3 nucleotides are TGTGCCAGCAGTGAAGACGGGGACACCGGGGAGCTGTTTTTT.

This clonotype was detected many times. The CDR3 bases are TGTGCCAGCAGCCAATCATGGGCAGCGGAGACTGAAGCTTTCTTT. It is translated as CASSQSWAAETEAFF. The V and J genes are TRBV14 and TRBJ1-1, with D unclear. The CDR3 is 15 residues long. Trimming stripped 2 bases from V and 5 bases from J, with 15 bases between. Germline V gives CDR1 SGHDN, CDR2 FVKESK.

This clonotype was seen ten or more times. The CDR3 loop is CASSYRAMTVPSSGNTIYF. The CDR3 bases are TGTGCCAGCAGTTACCGGGCAATGACGGTACCTAGCTCTGGAAACACCATATATTTT. The V and J genes are TRBV6-2 or TRBV6-3 and TRBJ1-3; no reliable D call. The length of the CDR3 is 19 residues. V lost 2 bases to trimming and J lost 0 bases, with 20 bases between them. Germline lookup yields CDR1 MNHEY and CDR2 SVGEGT.

This clonotype was seen at least ten times. The chain joins TRBV10-3 to TRBJ2-7, with 7 nucleotides matching TRBD2. From germline, CDR1 is ENHRY and CDR2 SYGVKD. This CDR3 is 15 amino acids long. V shed 0 bases, J shed 4 bases, and the junction held 6 bases outside the gene matches. This CDR3 reads CAISESGDGGYEQYF. CDR3 nucleotide sequence: TGTGCCATCAGTGAGTCGGGGGACGGGGGGTACGAGCAGTACTTC.

This clonotype came up many times. The chain uses TRBV6-5 and TRBJ2-5; 10 nucleotides align to TRBD2. Germline values: CDR1 MNHEY, CDR2 SVGAGI. With 5 bases clipped from V and 3 bases from J, the junction kept 6 bases outside the gene matches. The CDR3 contains 15 residues. CDR3 sequence: CASSPSSGSEETQYF. The CDR3 nucleotides read TGTGCCAGCAGTCCTTCTAGCGGGAGTGAAGAGACCCAGTACTTC.

The chain recombines TRBV6-1 with TRBJ1-5; 10 bases fit TRBD1. Looked up from germline, CDR1 is MNHNS and CDR2 is SASEGT. The CDR3 totals 14 residues. The J segment lost 5 bases and the V segment lost 6 bases, leaving 4 bases of the junction unmatched. The CDR3 region has the DNA TGTGCCAGCAGAAGACAGGGGGCCGATCAGCCCCAGCATTTT. It is translated as CASRRQGADQPQHF.

At least ten counts were recorded for this clonotype. This sequence joins TRBV5-1 and TRBJ1-5; the D is unclear. The V and J ends lost 0 bases and 0 bases respectively, with 7 bases between them. Germline V CDR1 and CDR2: SGHRS, YFSETQ. The CDR3 contains 15 residues. The CDR3 DNA reads as TGCGCCAGCAGCTTGGTTTCAGGTAGCAATCAGCCCCAGCATTTT. This codes for CASSLVSGSNQPQHF.

This clonotype was observed at least ten times. The chain is built from TRBV30 and TRBJ2-7; the D gene is possibly TRBD1 (5 bases). The CDR3 contains 12 residues. V dropped 4 bases and J dropped 2 bases, with 9 bases sitting between them. Germline assignment: CDR1 GTSNPN and CDR2 SVGIG (reference sequence). Written as DNA, the CDR3 is TGTGCCTGGAACAGGCAGACCTACGAGCAGTACTTC. This encodes CAWNRQTYEQYF.

The chain links TRBV12-3 or TRBV12-4 to TRBJ2-2; 7 bases fit TRBD1. Germline trimming cut 6 bases from V and 7 bases from J; bases unmatched to any gene: 5. There are 13 residues in the CDR3. The CDR3 DNA is TGTGCCAGCAGCGTACAGGGGTTCGGGGAGCTGTTTTTT. Its protein product is CASSVQGFGELFF.

This clonotype was seen only once. This sequence joins TRBV20-1 and TRBJ2-5, with D perhaps matching TRBD1 (7 bases). V gave up 1 base and J gave up 4 bases, with 19 bases separating them. Germline V CDR1 and CDR2: DFQATT, SNEGSKA (reference sequence). The CDR3 has 16 amino acids. The CDR3 bases are TGCAGTGCTAGAGCCCCGATACAGGGGAGGTCAGAGACCCAGTACTTC. Residues: CSARAPIQGRSETQYF.

This clonotype showed up many times. This rearrangement joins TRBV10-3 to TRBJ2-7, with 8 nucleotides matching TRBD2. Germline values: CDR1 ENHRY, CDR2 SYGVKD. V was pared by 4 bases and J by 2 bases, with 4 bases of the junction left unmatched. The CDR3 extends over 14 amino acids. CDR3 sequence reads: CAISVGSGTYEQYF. CDR3 nucleotides: TGTGCCATCAGTGTTGGTAGCGGGACCTACGAGCAGTACTTC.

The sample holds many counts of this clonotype. The chain employs TRBV2 and TRBJ1-5; D is unresolved. Germline V gives CDR1 SNHLY, CDR2 FYNNEI. This CDR3 has 14 residues. Trimming left V 8 bases short and J 4 bases short, with 15 bases between. The CDR3 is CASQDPPKNQPQHF. The CDR3, as DNA: TGTGCCAGCCAAGATCCCCCGAAGAATCAGCCCCAGCATTTT.

This clonotype was observed many times. V usage is TRBV2 and J usage is TRBJ2-7; D is ambiguous. The CDR3 has 13 residues. CDR1 SNHLY and CDR2 FYNNEI come from the germline V gene. The V end was cut by 2 bases, the J end by 5 bases, with 10 bases between. The CDR3 coding sequence is TGTGCCAGCAGTGAATATAATACACACGAGCAGTACTTC. It translates to CASSEYNTHEQYF.